This T cell receptor (beta chain) was found in a study of beta chain features in type 1 diabetes. Notes on the study in general: Individuals with type 1 diabetes displayed fewer insertions and more deletions at VDJ junctions. Naive, central memory and Treg TCRB repertoires seemed to resemble each other more closely in patients than they did in healthy donors.

cDNA synthesis used the whole RNA isolate, giving expressed TCRB sequences. Regulatory, naive and central memory T cell samples averaged approximately 3.8 million reads. Sequenced by immunoSEQ multiplex PCR; TCRdb stores in-frame clones only, minus some. The sample shows some 270,000 clones, roughly 13% of them seen only once. A word on this clone: The antigen remains unidentified.

V shed 4 bases and J 7 bases; nucleotides not matched to a gene: 7. The germline CDR1 and CDR2 sequences are SGHNT and YYREEE (reference sequence). CDR3 length equals 14 residues. Naive, central memory, regulatory and stem cell-like memory cells within the CD4+ compartment were sorted using CD45RO/CCR7/CD25/CD127/CD95/CD27. Sequencing was carried out using naive CD4+ T cells from blood. The chain recombines TRBV5-4 with TRBJ1-2, with 10 bases lining up with TRBD1. This clonotype was obtained from a woman in her thirties or forties in good health. The CDR3 nucleotides read TGTGCCAGCAGCCCGAGACAGGGGGCGTTTGGCTACACCTTC. Its translation is CASSPRQGAFGYTF.